Detailed here is one T cell receptor beta chain. Its antigen is undetermined. In germline, CDR1 is MNHEY, CDR2 SVGAGI. The V and J ends lost 4 bases and 7 bases respectively, with 19 bases between them. The CDR3 sequence is 15 residues long. These data are taken from a study of PD-1 blockade in classical Hodgkin lymphoma. Study-level information: Intravenous nivolumab at 3 mg/kg was given to patients every 2 weeks.

Time point noted: cycle 4 day 1 (C4D1), after more than 5 weeks of nivolumab. Every patient experienced relapse after autologous stem cell transplantation, and brentuximab vedotin exposure varied. Libraries were prepared by immunoSEQ multiplex PCR; TCRdb keeps only in-frame clonotypes and omits some of them. The table shows over 75,000 clones, with around nine tenths occurring only once. General observations from the study: Complete responders' baseline diversity resembled that of newly diagnosed patients.

The chain carries TRBV6-5 and TRBJ1-1; no reliable D call. Specimen: peripheral blood mononuclear cells (PBMCs), collected before the fourth cycle of nivolumab. The receptor comes from a human donor with classical Hodgkin lymphoma. The CDR3 DNA reads TGTGCCAGCAGTTGGGCTACGCGCGTTAGAGGTGAAGCTTTCTTT. It codes for CASSWATRVRGEAFF.